This T cell receptor (beta chain) appears in the sequencing data of a study of T cell responses to AZD1222 COVID-19 vaccine. Clones were sequenced by immunoSEQ multiplex PCR, and TCRdb holds only the in-frame ones, with some missing. The sample has more than 110,000 clones, around 90% seen once; the top ten hold more than 5.5%. CDR3 size: 14 residues. Germline CDR1 and CDR2: LGHNT and FRNRAP. Germline trimming cut 8 bases from V and 3 bases from J; bases unmatched to any gene: 4. V and J are TRBV12-5 and TRBJ2-2, with TRBD1 matching 9 bases. The TCR originated in an adult in good health. Sequencing was performed on peripheral blood, taken on day 0 of AZD1222 vaccination. CDR3 region: CASYRGPDTGELFF. The CDR3 bases are TGTGCTAGTTACAGGGGGCCGGACACCGGGGAGCTGTTTTTT.